A single sample gave rise to the 6 T cell receptor beta chains below, sequenced in a study of blood T cell repertoires in COVID-19. Profiling relied on immunoSEQ multiplex PCR, and the TCRdb table lists in-frame clones only, not all of them. This sample carries approximately 210,000 clones, 86% of them seen once, and the ten largest clones take 2.2%. The sample comprised peripheral blood. The receptor source for this set is a man aged 25-40 years who had recovered from COVID-19.

This chain uses TRBV14 with TRBJ2-7; 7 nucleotides line up with TRBD2. The junction had 3 bases not matched to a gene; V was cut back by 4 bases and J by 6 bases. Per germline, CDR1 SGHDN and CDR2 FVKESK. The CDR3 runs 12 residues. The CDR3 sequence: CASSPERGEQYF. The CDR3 DNA is TGTGCCAGCAGCCCAGAGCGGGGCGAGCAGTACTTC.

The rearrangement joins TRBV6-2 or TRBV6-3 to TRBJ2-3; D is perhaps TRBD2 (7 bases). CDR1 is MNHEY, CDR2 SVGEGT, per germline. This CDR3 comprises 15 residues. V lost 5 bases to trimming and J lost 2 bases, with 14 bases between them. CDR3 region: CASSLGGPSTDTQYF. The DNA for the CDR3 is TGTGCCAGCAGTCTCGGGGGGCCCTCCACAGATACGCAGTATTTT.

The chain recombines TRBV19 with TRBJ1-2; weak D call: TRBD1 (6 bases). V lost 0 bases, J lost 7 bases, and 9 bases lay in between. Germline lookup yields CDR1 LNHDA and CDR2 SQIVND (reference sequence). The CDR3 covers 13 residues. The DNA for the CDR3 is TGTGCCAGTAGTATAGATCACAGGGCTGGCTACACCTTC. The encoded protein is CASSIDHRAGYTF.

This chain connects TRBV13 to TRBJ1-2, with TRBD1 matching over 8 bases. Germline CDR1 and CDR2: PRHDT and FYEKMQ (reference sequence). Trimming at V came to 0 bases and at J to 2 bases, leaving 5 bases not matched to a gene. This CDR3 region has 16 residues. CDR3 bases: TGTGCCAGCAGCTTAGGCAGGGGGCGCCAAAACTATGGCTACACCTTC. Translation gives CASSLGRGRQNYGYTF.

V gene TRBV19 combines with J gene TRBJ1-4; D is possibly TRBD1 (5 bases). Germline V gene data show CDR1 as LNHDA and CDR2 as SQIVND (reference sequence). The CDR3 runs 14 residues. Between the trimmed V and J ends, which lost 7 bases and 8 bases, there was a span of 17 bases. CDR3 sequence (DNA): TGTGCCAGTACCCTCCGGTCGGACACAGAAAAACTGTTTTTT. Encoded protein: CASTLRSDTEKLFF.

The V and J genes are TRBV11-2 and TRBJ2-5; weak D call: TRBD1 (6 bases). The CDR3 has 16 amino acids. The V end lost 3 bases, the J end lost 1 base, and 15 bases lay between the germline ends. Per germline, CDR1 SGHAT and CDR2 FQNNGV. CDR3: CASSFKSGVFQETQYF. The DNA of the CDR3 is TGTGCCAGCAGCTTTAAATCAGGGGTATTCCAAGAGACCCAGTACTTC.